The 9 T cell receptor beta chains below were found in one sample sequenced in a study of shared clonotypes between healthy human individuals. Clones were read by immunoSEQ multiplex PCR, and TCRdb kept only the in-frame ones, dropping some. Of approximately 940,000 clones listed, approximately 80% are singletons. Material for sequencing was memory CD4+ T cells sorted from blood. Described subset: CD45RA-negative fraction. These receptor sequences come from a man younger than 35 in good health.

The chain recombines TRBV6-6 with TRBJ1-3, with D possibly matching TRBD1 (5 bases). Trimming cost V 7 bases and J 0 bases, with 10 bases left between them. The CDR3 is 14 amino acids. The germline CDR1 and CDR2 sequences are MNHNY and SVGAGI (reference sequence). Here the CDR3 DNA reads TGTGCCAGCAAAACAGGATCCTCTGGAAACACCATATATTTT. It specifies CASKTGSSGNTIYF.

The V gene is TRBV11-2, the J gene TRBJ2-7; 9 bases fit TRBD1. The CDR3 spans 19 residues. V gave up 5 bases and J gave up 2 bases; unmatched junction bases: 19. CDR1 is SGHAT and CDR2 is FQNNGV in the germline V gene. The CDR3 region has the DNA TGTGCCAGCAGCCACTATACAGGGGGCTGGAAGTGGAGGACCTACGAGCAGTACTTC. Its translation is CASSHYTGGWKWRTYEQYF.

The V and J genes are TRBV10-2 and TRBJ1-1, with 9 bases lining up with TRBD1. This CDR3 is built from 13 residues. The V gene's germline CDR1 is WSHSY and CDR2 SAAADI. Trimming removed 8 bases from V and 6 bases from J; junction bases left unmatched: 7. CDR3 DNA: TGCGCCAGCGGGGACAGGGTGGGGGCTGAAGCTTTCTTT. The encoded protein is CASGDRVGAEAFF.

The chain has TRBV6-1 and TRBJ1-3, with TRBD1 as a possible D gene (6 bases). Deletions cut 3 bases from V and 3 bases from J, with 9 bases between. Germline V gene sequence: CDR1 MNHNS, CDR2 SASEGT. This CDR3 is 14 amino acids long. This CDR3 is CASSEPGVGNTIYF. CDR3 nucleotides: TGTGCCAGCAGTGAGCCAGGGGTTGGAAACACCATATATTTT.

The genes are TRBV7-3 and TRBJ2-4; the D gene is possibly TRBD1 (6 bases). The CDR3 is 12 amino acids. The V and J ends lost 4 bases and 10 bases respectively, with 11 bases between them. The germline V gene has CDR1 SGHTA and CDR2 FQGTGA. The CDR3 DNA is TGTGCCAGCAGCTCTTTACAGGGTATTCAGTACTTC. Protein product: CASSSLQGIQYF.

A remark on this clone: Germline is not matched at one junction end, which may reflect a read error. The chain is built from TRBV7-7 and TRBJ2-1; 7 bases align to TRBD2. The CDR3 is 16 amino acids. CDR1 SSHAT and CDR2 FNYEAQ come from the germline V gene (reference sequence). The DNA of the CDR3 is TGTGCTAGCAGCTTAGGTCGGTCTGGCGGGAGTAATGAGCAGTTCTTC. Translated: CASSLGRSGGSNEQFF.

Only a few counts were recorded for this clone. V usage is TRBV19 and J usage is TRBJ1-1; TRBD1 might be the D (5 bases). CDR1 LNHDA and CDR2 SQIVND come from the germline V gene (reference sequence). The germline V and J ends were trimmed by 5 bases and 1 base, with 11 bases remaining between them. This CDR3 is built from 14 residues. The CDR3 nucleotides read TGTGCCAGTAGTGCGACGGACAAGAACACTGAAGCTTTCTTT. Amino acids: CASSATDKNTEAFF.

This sequence joins TRBV5-1 and TRBJ1-5, with 8 bases fitting TRBD1. The junction had 3 bases not matched to a gene; V was cut back by 0 bases and J by 7 bases. The CDR3 is made up of 14 amino acids. CDR1 SGHRS and CDR2 YFSETQ come from the germline V gene. The CDR3 region has the DNA TGCGCCAGCAGCTTGGCAGGGGGCGAACAGCCCCAGCATTTT. As protein: CASSLAGGEQPQHF.

The chain has TRBV29-1 and TRBJ1-2; no clear D. This CDR3 has 15 residues. V lost 4 bases, J lost 0 bases, and 15 bases lay in between. Germline-derived CDR1 and CDR2 are SQVTM and ANQGSEA. The DNA for the CDR3 is TGCAGCGTTGCCGGAATCGCCCTCACTAACTATGGCTACACCTTC. Amino acids: CSVAGIALTNYGYTF.